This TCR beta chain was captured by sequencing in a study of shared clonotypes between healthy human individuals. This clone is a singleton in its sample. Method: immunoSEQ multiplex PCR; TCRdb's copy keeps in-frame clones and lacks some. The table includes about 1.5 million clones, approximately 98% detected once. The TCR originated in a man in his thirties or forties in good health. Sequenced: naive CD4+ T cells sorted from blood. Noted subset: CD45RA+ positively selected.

In DNA, the CDR3 is TGCGCCAGCAGCTTGGGTCTAGCGGGAGGTAACTACAATGAGCAGTTCTTC. Translation gives CASSLGLAGGNYNEQFF. V is TRBV5-1 and J is TRBJ2-1, with TRBD2 matching over 11 bases. The CDR3 runs 17 residues. The V and J ends lost 0 bases and 3 bases, in that order; junction bases with no gene match: 5. In germline, CDR1 is SGHRS, CDR2 YFSETQ. Filled out from reference TRBV5-1 and TRBJ2-1, the complete variable domain reads KAGVTQTPRYLIKTRGQQVTLSCSPISGHRSVSWYQQTPGQGLQFLFEYFSETQRNKGNFPGRFSGRQFSNSRSEMNVSTLELGDSALYLCASSLGLAGGNYNEQFFGPGTRLTVL.